A selection of T cell receptor beta chains follows, all from one sample in a study of blood T cell repertoires in COVID-19. The assay was immunoSEQ multiplex PCR, and TCRdb's table has in-frame clones only and misses some. The repertoire holds approximately 230,000 clones, with 85% to 95% as singletons. Material: PBMCs or T cells enriched from blood (not recorded which). The receptors here all came from a woman aged 18-29 years who had recovered from COVID-19. The CDR3 runs from the conserved cysteine through the conserved F or W. The order of the fields is D gene, V gene, J gene, clone size, CDR3 DNA, CDR3 protein. The D gene is left open where the match is weak. Part of the rows lack a size; the others show once, few, many or a class for expanded clones.

TRBD1	TRBV5-1	TRBJ2-7	few	TGCGCCAGCTATCAGGACAGGGGCGAGCAGTACTTC	CASYQDRGEQYF
TRBD2	TRBV11-1	TRBJ2-5	NA	TGTGCCAGCAGTCATCAGGGAGGGGAGACCCAGTACTTC	CASSHQGGETQYF
TRBD1	TRBV27	TRBJ1-1	NA	TGTGCCAGCAGTTCAGCCGCCTTCGGGACAGGGGGCGCGGACACTGAAGCTTTCTTT	CASSSAAFGTGGADTEAFF
TRBD2	TRBV7-3	TRBJ2-1	few	TGTGCCAGCAGCTTAGCTCGGGGGAGGGCATCCTACAATGAGCAGTTCTTC	CASSLARGRASYNEQFF
NA	TRBV19	TRBJ1-2	NA	TGTGCCAGTAGTATGCCGGGGCAGGGGTATGGCTACACCTTC	CASSMPGQGYGYTF
NA	TRBV13	TRBJ2-2	NA	TGTGCCAGCAGCACCCTGCGCGGGGAGCTGTTTTTT	CASSTLRGELFF
NA	TRBV7-2	TRBJ1-1	NA	TGTGCCAGCAGCACCAAGAGGGGAGGCGGCACTGAAGCTTTCTTT	CASSTKRGGGTEAFF
NA	TRBV19	TRBJ2-2	NA	TGTGCCAGTAGCGTACTAGACGCCGGGGAGCTGTTTTTT	CASSVLDAGELFF
NA	TRBV7-9	TRBJ1-2	NA	TGTGCCAGCAGCCCACACCGCCGCCGGGTTTACACCTTC	CASSPHRRRVYTF
NA	TRBV7-9	TRBJ1-1	NA	TGTGCCAGCAGCTTAGGTCCTACTGAAGCTTTCTTT	CASSLGPTEAFF
NA	TRBV4-1	TRBJ1-2	NA	TGCGCCAGCAGCCAAGAGCAACGCCGGAGGGTGGGCTACACCTTC	CASSQEQRRRVGYTF
NA	TRBV13	TRBJ2-2	NA	TGTGCCAGCAGCCCCCGTCAATCACTGCTCACCGGGGAGCTGTTTTTT	CASSPRQSLLTGELFF
NA	TRBV10-3	TRBJ2-2	NA	TGTGCCTCTGGGGGGTTAACTGACACCGGGGAGCTGTTTTTT	CASGGLTDTGELFF
TRBD1	TRBV19	TRBJ1-5	NA	TGTGCCAGTAGTAAAGGAAACTCCGGCAGGGGGCCGGGTAATCAGCCCCAGCATTTT	CASSKGNSGRGPGNQPQHF
NA	TRBV11-2	TRBJ2-3	NA	TGTGCCAGCAGCTCAAAGGGGCGCCGATACACAGATACGCAGTATTTT	CASSSKGRRYTDTQYF
TRBD2	TRBV18	TRBJ2-7	NA	TGTGCCAGCTCACCGGGGACTAGCGGGAGTGTCTACGAGCAGTACTTC	CASSPGTSGSVYEQYF
NA	TRBV28	TRBJ1-6	once	TGTGCCAGCAGTTTGGTAACAGTGGCCTATAATTCACCCCTCCACTTT	CASSLVTVAYNSPLHF
TRBD1	TRBV11-3	TRBJ2-1	NA	TGTGCCAGCAGCCCCCTGACAGGGTCCTACAATGAGCAGTTCTTC	CASSPLTGSYNEQFF
NA	TRBV5-1	TRBJ1-1	NA	TGCGCCAGCAGCTTGGGTGGGGGGGAGAACACTGAAGCTTTCTTT	CASSLGGGENTEAFF
TRBD1	TRBV5-1	TRBJ1-6	NA	TGCGCCAGCAGCTGGACCGGACCACAGGGGAATTCACCCCTCCACTTT	CASSWTGPQGNSPLHF
NA	TRBV11-2	TRBJ2-6	NA	TGTGCCAGCAGCTTCCCCGGGTGGGCCAACGTCCTGACTTTC	CASSFPGWANVLTF
TRBD1	TRBV6-5	TRBJ2-1	NA	TGTGCCAGCAGTTACTCGATGCAGGGGGCTGGGGAGCAGTTCTTC	CASSYSMQGAGEQFF
NA	TRBV9	TRBJ2-5	NA	TGTGCCAGCAGCGTCTCGACAGAAGAGACCCAGTACTTC	CASSVSTEETQYF
TRBD1	TRBV3-1/TRBV3-2	TRBJ1-4	NA	TGTGCCAGCAGCCACCCACCCGGGACAGGGGATGAAAAACTGTTTTTT	CASSHPPGTGDEKLFF
TRBD1	TRBV4-3	TRBJ1-4	NA	TGCGCCAGCAGCCAAGAGCCCCCAACCTCGGGACAGGGAGCTGAAAAACTGTTTTTT	CASSQEPPTSGQGAEKLFF
NA	TRBV9	TRBJ1-6	NA	TGTGCCAGCAGCGTAGCCCCAGGTGCGGGGTCACCCCTCCACTTT	CASSVAPGAGSPLHF
TRBD1	TRBV11-2	TRBJ1-1	NA	TGTGCCAGCAGCGTGGGACAGACTATGAACACTGAAGCTTTCTTT	CASSVGQTMNTEAFF
TRBD1	TRBV7-3	TRBJ2-5	NA	TGTGCCAGCAGCTTGATGGGACAGCCCGACGGGACCCAGTACTTC	CASSLMGQPDGTQYF
TRBD2	TRBV14	TRBJ2-1	NA	TGTGCCAGCAGCCCCACTAGCGGGAGGGCCTCACTCGACAATGAGCAGTTCTTC	CASSPTSGRASLDNEQFF
TRBD1	TRBV15	TRBJ2-3	NA	TGTGCCACCAGCACCAGACAGGGGCCAGCAGATACGCAGTATTTT	CATSTRQGPADTQYF
TRBD2	TRBV11-2	TRBJ2-7	NA	TGTGCCAGCAGGGCAACTAGCGGTACCCGCTACGAGCAGTACTTC	CASRATSGTRYEQYF
TRBD2	TRBV2	TRBJ2-1	once	TGTGCCAGCAGTGATTGGGGGACTAGCAAGAGGAATGAGCAGTTCTTC	CASSDWGTSKRNEQFF
NA	TRBV7-3	TRBJ2-3	NA	TGTGCCAGCAGCATCGTAGATACGCAGTATTTT	CASSIVDTQYF
NA	TRBV5-1	TRBJ2-1	NA	TGCGCCAGCAGCCCGACAAGGGGCAATGAGCAGTTCTTC	CASSPTRGNEQFF
NA	TRBV5-8	TRBJ1-5	NA	TGTGCCAGCAGCGGGTCGCGGGGAAGGAGGCCCCAGCATTTT	CASSGSRGRRPQHF
TRBD2	TRBV20-1	TRBJ2-3	NA	TGCAGTGCTAGAGAGGCGGGAGAGGGGTATTTT	CSAREAGEGYF
NA	TRBV5-1	TRBJ1-6	NA	TGCGCCAGCAGCTTGGACAGGGAAGGTTCACCCCTCCACTTT	CASSLDREGSPLHF
TRBD1	TRBV7-8	TRBJ1-2	NA	TGTGCCAGCAGCCCCGACAGGGGGAATGGCTACACCTTC	CASSPDRGNGYTF
NA	TRBV5-4	TRBJ2-5	NA	TGTGCCAGCAGCTCGAAAGTGGGGGGTGGGGCCGGGGAGACCCAGTACTTC	CASSSKVGGGAGETQYF
TRBD2	TRBV5-1	TRBJ2-2	NA	TGCGCCAGCAGCCCCGGACTAGAGGTTAACACCGGGGAGCTGTTTTTT	CASSPGLEVNTGELFF
NA	TRBV5-1	TRBJ2-5	NA	TGCGCCAGCAGCTTGGGAAGCGGCCAGTACTTC	CASSLGSGQYF
NA	TRBV19	TRBJ1-5	once	TGTGCCAGTAGTCAGTTGAATCAGCCCCAGCATTTT	CASSQLNQPQHF
TRBD1	TRBV9	TRBJ1-3	NA	TGTGCCAGCAGGGCTACAGGGGCTGGAAACACCATATATTTT	CASRATGAGNTIYF
NA	TRBV11-3	TRBJ1-1	once	TGTGCCAGCAGCCCCGGGGAGCGGCTGATGAACACTGAAGCTTTCTTT	CASSPGERLMNTEAFF
TRBD2	TRBV6-4	TRBJ2-1	once	TGTGCCAGCAGTCCTGACAGCGGGGGGGCGGGTAATGAGCAGTTCTTC	CASSPDSGGAGNEQFF
TRBD2	TRBV28	TRBJ2-5	NA	TGTGCCACGGGTCTAGCGGTCCAAGAGACCCAGTACTTC	CATGLAVQETQYF
NA	TRBV6-2/TRBV6-3	TRBJ1-1	NA	TGTGCCAGCAGCCACGGTACTGAAGCTTTCTTT	CASSHGTEAFF
TRBD1	TRBV7-3	TRBJ2-1	NA	TGTGCCAGCAGCCGAGACAGGGGAGACAATGAGCAGTTCTTC	CASSRDRGDNEQFF
NA	TRBV28	TRBJ1-5	NA	TGTGCCAGCAGTTTAACCTCAGGGGCTGGCAATCAGCCCCAGCATTTT	CASSLTSGAGNQPQHF
TRBD1	TRBV10-3	TRBJ1-2	once	TGTGCCATCAGTGAAGGGACAGGGGATGGCTACACCTTC	CAISEGTGDGYTF
TRBD1	TRBV9	TRBJ1-1	NA	TGTGCCAGCAGCGTAGAGGGACAGGTCATGAACACTGAAGCTTTCTTT	CASSVEGQVMNTEAFF
NA	TRBV18	TRBJ2-3	NA	TGTGCCAGCTCACCACCGATCAGGCTTAGGCCACCTCATAGGGGTACGCAGTATTTT	CASSPPIRLRPPHRGTQYF
NA	TRBV5-6	TRBJ1-1	NA	TGTGCCAGCAGCTTGGTACGGACAAGGAACACTGAAGCTTTCTTT	CASSLVRTRNTEAFF